This TCR beta chain comes out of a study of cytomegalovirus exposure and HLA in healthy donors. For the study at large: A previous analysis identified around 120 million unique TCR beta sequences derived from roughly 180 million T cells.

PCR used 60 Vbeta primers and 13 Jbeta primers. Assay used: immunoSEQ multiplex PCR; TCRdb lists only in-frame clones, some missing. The sample consists of about 150,000 clones, about 72% of them appearing once. Broader study findings: In a later analysis, productive TCRs from donors in an Asian-associated ancestry cluster reportedly carried fewer N-insertions than the cohort mean.

Deletions cut 8 bases from V and 7 bases from J, with 11 bases between. The CDR3 contains 11 residues. Germline CDR1 is SNHLY and CDR2 is FYNNEI. On this clone itself: No antigen is known for it.

Sequenced sample: PBMCs. The sequence derives from a man aged 35-49 years in good health and CMV-seronegative. This chain links TRBV2 with TRBJ1-1; D gene uncertain. The CDR3: CASLGVGEAFF. CDR3 bases: TGTGCCAGCCTTGGAGTCGGTGAAGCTTTCTTT.